This T cell receptor (beta chain) emerged from a study of Ad26.COV2.S vaccination and SARS-CoV-2 variants. On this clone: Its cognate antigen is unknown.

Overall study findings and caveats: Total T cell responses, in the TCR breadth and depth analyses, may have been underestimated. Substantial response breadth was reportedly seen for spike-specific CD8+ and CD4+ T cells after vaccination.

Here immunoSEQ multiplex PCR was the method, and the copy in TCRdb shows in-frame clones only, minus some. Found here are about 400,000 clones, 70% to 90% of them singletons; the top ten hold approximately 1.9%. The treatment was: roughly 18 received Ad26.COV2.S at low or high dose, single or two shots; several received placebo; per-sample allocation not given. On day 63 after the first injection, vaccine and placebo recipients gave samples. In Boston, the donor was an adult between 18-55 years of age. In the vaccine, an Ad26 vector expressed the SARS-CoV-2 spike of the Wuhan strain. The CDR3 loop spans 14 amino acids. The germline gives CDR1 MNHNY, CDR2 SVGAGI (reference sequence). Trimming left V 4 bases short and J 0 bases short, with 9 bases between.

Here the sequenced sample was peripheral blood, taken in a trial of Ad26.COV2.S vaccine versus placebo. The TCR sequence derives from a person between 18 and 65 years old who received the Ad26.COV2.S COVID-19 vaccine or a placebo. The genes are TRBV6-6 and TRBJ1-1; the D is unclear. As DNA, the CDR3 is TGTGCCAGCAGTTCCCGACGGGTGAACACTGAAGCTTTCTTT. Translating gives CASSSRRVNTEAFF.